One and the same sample provided the 29 T cell receptor beta chains below, sequenced in a study of OX40 agonist ivuxolimab in advanced cancers. The protocol was immunoSEQ multiplex PCR, while the TCRdb copy is restricted to in-frame clones and leaves out a portion. The repertoire has 70,000 to 100,000 clones, just under 90% of them found once; the top ten carry around 7%. Sample: CD4+ or CD8+ T cells sorted from blood, taken in a trial of the OX40 agonist ivuxolimab. The receptors come from an adult with an advanced solid tumor such as melanoma, head and neck, liver or kidney cancer.

The chain carries TRBV7-9 and TRBJ1-1; D gene unclear. The CDR3 consists of 14 residues. The V and J ends lost 1 base and 1 base respectively, with 7 bases between them. Per the germline V gene, CDR1 is SEHNR and CDR2 is FQNEAQ (reference sequence). The CDR3 spells CASSLGGPNTEAFF. CDR3 DNA sequence: TGTGCCAGCAGCTTAGGTGGGCCGAACACTGAAGCTTTCTTT.

The chain joins TRBV28 to TRBJ2-2, with D tentatively TRBD1 or TRBD2 (7 bases each). The CDR3 is 15 amino acids. Germline V gene sequence: CDR1 MDHEN, CDR2 SYDVKM. V lost 5 bases and J lost 6, with 16 bases in between. The CDR3 reads CASSPQGGEAGELFF. In DNA form, the CDR3 reads TGTGCCAGCAGTCCCCAGGGGGGGGAGGCCGGGGAGCTGTTTTTT.

This sequence joins TRBV27 and TRBJ1-1; D unresolved. This CDR3 has 14 amino acids. Trimming pared 0 bases from V and 6 bases from J, leaving 11 bases between. Germline V gene lookup returns CDR1 MNHEY and CDR2 SMNVEV (reference sequence). The CDR3 loop reads CASSLSTSPAEAFF. The DNA of the CDR3 is TGTGCCAGCAGTTTATCCACCTCCCCCGCTGAAGCTTTCTTT.

This clone appeared once. Here the CDR3 reads CASSLSARPANYGYTF. CDR3 coding DNA: TGTGCCAGCAGCTTAAGCGCCAGACCCGCTAACTATGGCTACACCTTC. The rearrangement uses TRBV11-2 and TRBJ1-2; D is unresolved. V was pared by 2 bases and J by 0 bases, with 13 bases between. The CDR3 spans 16 residues. In germline, CDR1 is SGHAT, CDR2 FQNNGV.

The J gene is TRBJ1-1, the V gene TRBV7-2, with D possibly being TRBD1 (6 bases). Germline V gives CDR1 SGHTA, CDR2 FQGNSA. Trimming took 3 bases from V and 1 from J, leaving 9 bases between them. The CDR3 spans 14 residues. The CDR3 sequence is CASSFGTQNTEAFF. CDR3 nucleotide sequence: TGTGCCAGCAGCTTCGGGACACAGAACACTGAAGCTTTCTTT.

This clone was picked up a small number of times. This chain joins TRBV30 and TRBJ2-7, with 10 bases fitting TRBD1. The germline V gene encodes CDR1 GTSNPN and CDR2 SVGIG (reference sequence). This CDR3 has 14 amino acids. J gave up 4 bases and V 2 bases, and 5 bases lay outside the gene matches. The CDR3 loop is CAWSRGTGAYEQYF. The DNA for the CDR3 is TGTGCCTGGAGTCGAGGGACAGGGGCGTACGAGCAGTACTTC.

The rearrangement uses TRBV7-9 and TRBJ1-2, with TRBD1 matching over 10 bases. With V trimmed by 6 bases and J by 8 bases, 6 bases remained unmatched. Germline loops: CDR1 SEHNR, CDR2 FQNEAQ (reference sequence). CDR3 length: 13 residues. The CDR3 is CASSPGQGEGYTF. In DNA form, the CDR3 reads TGTGCCAGCAGTCCAGGACAGGGGGAGGGCTACACCTTC.

V is TRBV11-2 and J is TRBJ2-7; D is unresolved. Trimming cost V 5 bases and J 3 bases, with 8 bases left between them. This CDR3 region has 12 residues. CDR1 is SGHAT and CDR2 is FQNNGV in the germline V gene. The CDR3 loop is CASSTSVYEQYF. The CDR3 region has the DNA TGTGCCAGCAGCACTTCCGTCTACGAGCAGTACTTC.

In this sample, this clone turned up a few times. This CDR3 reads CASSLDSYGYTF. Here the CDR3 DNA reads TGTGCCAGCAGCTTGGACAGCTATGGCTACACCTTC. The chain combines TRBV5-5 with TRBJ1-2; the D is unclear. The CDR3 spans 12 residues. V gave up 0 bases and J gave up 4 bases, with 4 bases separating them. Germline V gives CDR1 SGHKS, CDR2 YYEKEE (reference sequence).

CDR3 loop: CASSLVVAGGTLRYYEQYF. The CDR3, as DNA: TGCGCCAGCAGCTTGGTTGTAGCGGGAGGAACATTGAGGTACTACGAGCAGTACTTC. V is TRBV5-1 and J is TRBJ2-7, with 10 bases aligning to TRBD2. The CDR3 sequence is 19 residues long. CDR1 SGHRS and CDR2 YFSETQ come from the germline V gene. V was pared by 0 bases and J by 3 bases, with 15 bases of the junction left unmatched. The full variable domain, in which reference TRBV5-1 and TRBJ2-7 provide the parts outside the CDR3, is KAGVTQTPRYLIKTRGQQVTLSCSPISGHRSVSWYQQTPGQGLQFLFEYFSETQRNKGNFPGRFSGRQFSNSRSEMNVSTLELGDSALYLCASSLVVAGGTLRYYEQYFGPGTRLTVT.

This chain joins TRBV27 and TRBJ2-5; 9 nucleotides align to TRBD1. Trimming removed 4 bases from V and 8 bases from J; junction bases left unmatched: 5. The CDR3 has 13 residues. Per the germline V gene, CDR1 is MNHEY and CDR2 is SMNVEV (reference sequence). CDR3 region: CASSSDRGETQYF. Here the CDR3 DNA reads TGTGCCAGCAGTTCGGACAGGGGTGAAACCCAGTACTTC.

This chain connects TRBV4-1 to TRBJ2-7, with 12 bases aligning to TRBD1. The CDR3 has 14 residues. The V gene end was trimmed by 4 bases and the J gene end by 6 bases; junction bases not matched to a gene: 4. CDR1 is MGHRA, CDR2 YSYEKL, per germline. The DNA of the CDR3 is TGCGCCAGCAGCCCGGGACAGGGGGCGGGCGAGCAGTACTTC. It yields the protein CASSPGQGAGEQYF.

V is TRBV11-3 and J is TRBJ2-5; no clear D. The CDR3 runs 13 residues. Deletions cut 3 bases from V and 5 bases from J, with 10 bases between. Germline-derived CDR1 and CDR2 are SGHNT and YENEEA. The CDR3 DNA is TGTGCCAGCAGCTTGGGAAGTGGGGAGACCCAGTACTTC. This gives the protein CASSLGSGETQYF.

The rearrangement uses TRBV19 and TRBJ2-1; 8 bases align to TRBD2. V lost 5 bases, J lost 2 bases, and 2 bases stayed unmatched. This CDR3 contains 14 residues. Germline-derived CDR1 and CDR2 are LNHDA and SQIVND (reference sequence). The CDR3 loop is CASSRSGTYNEQFF. CDR3 DNA sequence: TGTGCCAGTAGTCGTAGCGGGACCTACAATGAGCAGTTCTTC.

This clone was detected a few times. V is TRBV5-1 and J is TRBJ2-5; TRBD2 matches 11 bases. V gave up 2 bases and J gave up 4 bases; unmatched junction bases: 7. CDR3 length: 16 residues. The germline V gene has CDR1 SGHRS and CDR2 YFSETQ. The CDR3 DNA reads TGCGCCAGCAGCTTACGAACTAGCGGGAGCGCAGAGACCCAGTACTTC. It encodes CASSLRTSGSAETQYF.

CDR3 region: CSVGWGYEQYF. The CDR3 DNA is TGCAGCGTTGGTTGGGGTTACGAGCAGTACTTC. The chain couples TRBV29-1 to TRBJ2-7; unclear D gene. The V end lost 4 bases, the J end lost 4 bases, and 8 bases lay between the germline ends. In germline, CDR1 is SQVTM, CDR2 ANQGSEA. The CDR3 runs 11 residues.

This rearrangement joins TRBV30 to TRBJ2-7; 9 bases agree with TRBD2. Germline CDR1 and CDR2: GTSNPN and SVGIG (reference sequence). The CDR3 has 15 residues. The junction had 12 bases not matched to a gene; V was cut back by 6 bases and J by 3 bases. The DNA of the CDR3 is TGTGCCTGTGGATTCATAGCGGGAGAGGGCTACGAGCAGTACTTC. Translated: CACGFIAGEGYEQYF.

The rearrangement links TRBV27 to TRBJ1-2; TRBD1 might be the D (5 bases). V lost 5 bases, J lost 3 bases, and 16 bases lay in between. In germline, CDR1 is MNHEY, CDR2 SMNVEV (reference sequence). This CDR3 spans 15 amino acids. The CDR3 is CASSPLGGGYYGYTF. The CDR3 DNA is TGTGCCAGCAGTCCCTTGGGGGGTGGGTACTATGGCTACACCTTC.

The chain is built from TRBV7-9 and TRBJ1-2, with D possibly matching TRBD1 (5 bases). The V gene's germline CDR1 is SEHNR and CDR2 FQNEAQ (reference sequence). Trimming removed 2 bases at V and 5 bases at J, with 21 bases between. The CDR3 length is 17 residues. The CDR3 is CASSLTKILGTGYGYTF. CDR3 nucleotide sequence: TGTGCCAGCAGCTTAACTAAAATTTTGGGGACTGGGTATGGCTACACCTTC.

The chain is built from TRBV5-6 and TRBJ2-7, with 8 bases identical to TRBD1. The CDR3 loop spans 12 amino acids. Germline CDR1 is SGHDT and CDR2 is YYEEEE. After removal of 4 bases from V and 6 bases from J, the junction contained 3 bases not matched to a gene. The CDR3 loop is CASSPTGGEQYF. CDR3 DNA sequence: TGTGCCAGCAGCCCTACAGGGGGCGAGCAGTACTTC.

The chain links TRBV7-9 to TRBJ1-1; the D is unclear. The CDR3 is 12 residues long. V was clipped by 5 bases and J by 6 bases, with 10 bases between them. The germline CDR1 and CDR2 sequences are SEHNR and FQNEAQ (reference sequence). CDR3 region: CASSLVVSEAFF. DNA for the CDR3: TGTGCCAGCAGCCTAGTGGTCTCTGAAGCTTTCTTT.

V gene TRBV11-2 combines with J gene TRBJ2-3, with D hard to call. The CDR3 loop spans 15 amino acids. Trimming shortened V by 5 bases and J by 0 bases, and 12 bases separated the two germline ends. From germline, CDR1 is SGHAT and CDR2 FQNNGV. The CDR3 nucleotides read TGTGCCAGCAGCGAAGGGCCCTCGAGCACAGATACGCAGTATTTT. It translates to CASSEGPSSTDTQYF.

The J gene is TRBJ2-5, the V gene TRBV6-6; D is possibly TRBD2 (5 bases). The J call may be wrong; the DNA end is better matched by TRBJ2-7. The CDR3 is 12 residues long. The germline V gene encodes CDR1 MNHNY and CDR2 SVGAGI (reference sequence). The DNA of the CDR3 is TGTGCCAGCAGTTACGAGGGCCCCGAGCAGTACTTC. Its translation: CASSYEGPEQYF.

The rearrangement links TRBV27 to TRBJ1-2; 7 bases match TRBD1. There are 13 residues in the CDR3. V lost 2 bases, J lost 4 bases, and 1 base stayed unmatched. Germline V gives CDR1 MNHEY, CDR2 SMNVEV (reference sequence). The CDR3, as DNA: TGTGCCAGCAGTTTAGGGACAGCCTATGGCTACACCTTC. This gives the protein CASSLGTAYGYTF.

Here the CDR3 reads CASSPGQGLGDTQYF. The CDR3 DNA reads TGCGCCAGCAGCCCGGGACAGGGTTTAGGAGATACGCAGTATTTT. This chain links TRBV5-1 with TRBJ2-3; TRBD1 matches 9 bases. The CDR3 sequence is 15 residues long. Looked up from germline, CDR1 is SGHRS and CDR2 is YFSETQ. V gave up 4 bases and J gave up 5 bases; unmatched junction bases: 8.

The chain links TRBV7-3 to TRBJ2-1; unclear D gene. The CDR3 totals 13 residues. Trimming took off 0 bases at V and 8 bases at J, with 8 bases between the two ends. The germline gives CDR1 SGHTA, CDR2 FQGTGA. Here the CDR3 reads CASSLTVRDEQFF. The CDR3 nucleotides read TGTGCCAGCAGCTTAACGGTTAGGGATGAGCAGTTCTTC.

The rearrangement uses TRBV13 and TRBJ2-3; no clear D. Germline-derived CDR1 and CDR2 are PRHDT and FYEKMQ (reference sequence). With 1 base removed from V and 6 bases from J, the gap between germline ends came to 11 bases. The CDR3 totals 14 residues. CDR3 DNA sequence: TGTGCCAGCAGCTTAGAAGGGAAGACGGATACGCAGTATTTT. This sequence encodes CASSLEGKTDTQYF.

This clone was detected a few times. V and J are TRBV7-9 and TRBJ1-3, with D hard to call. There are 15 residues in the CDR3. Germline V gives CDR1 SEHNR, CDR2 FQNEAQ (reference sequence). V was trimmed by 3 bases and J by 0 bases, leaving 9 bases between them. In DNA form, the CDR3 reads TGTGCCAGCAGCTTCCGGGAAAACTCTGGAAACACCATATATTTT. This translates into CASSFRENSGNTIYF.

Written as DNA, the CDR3 is TGTGCCAGCAGTGGGATAGCGGGGGGAGGCACAGATACGCAGTATTTT. Translating gives CASSGIAGGGTDTQYF. The V gene is TRBV6-1, the J gene TRBJ2-3; 10 bases fit TRBD2. In germline, CDR1 is MNHNS, CDR2 SASEGT. This CDR3 is 16 amino acids long. V lost 4 bases, J lost 1 base, and 5 bases stayed unmatched.